This T cell receptor beta chain was profiled in a study of cytomegalovirus exposure and HLA in healthy donors. This clone was counted a single time. Its antigen is unidentified. PCR primers comprised 60 Vbeta and 13 Jbeta primers. The assay was immunoSEQ multiplex PCR, and TCRdb's table has in-frame clones only and misses some. The data show some 110,000 clones, about four fifths seen once. Germline CDR1 MNHEY, CDR2 SMNVEV (reference sequence). The CDR3 totals 16 residues. Trimming cost V 2 bases and J 5 bases, with 16 bases left between them. All the people who gave samples were healthy bone marrow donors. Overall study findings and caveats: Being productive about 87% or about 30% of the time was typical of most TCR beta V segments in an earlier analysis. A later analysis linked a missense variant in DCLRE1C to the trimming of TCR beta V and J genes.

This receptor was identified in a man in his thirties or forties in good health and CMV-seropositive. Source material: PBMCs. J is TRBJ1-5 and V is TRBV27, with a tentative D call TRBD1 (6 bases). Written as DNA, the CDR3 is TGTGCCAGCAGTTTAGTGGGAGGGGGATACTATCAGCCCCAGCATTTT. Translating gives CASSLVGGGYYQPQHF.